Shown below are 7 T cell receptor beta chains from a single sample sequenced in a study of cytomegalovirus exposure and HLA in healthy donors. PCR primers comprised 60 Vbeta and 13 Jbeta primers. Repertoires were generated with immunoSEQ multiplex PCR, while TCRdb's copy carries only in-frame clones and drops some. Seen here are about 140,000 clones, about 70% observed once, and the top ten hold about 3.9%. Material: PBMCs. These TCRs come from a man in his late teens or twenties in good health and CMV-seronegative.

The V call is TRBV4-1, the J call TRBJ1-5; 10 nucleotides line up with TRBD1. The CDR3 length is 17 residues. The germline gives CDR1 MGHRA, CDR2 YSYEKL. The V gene end was trimmed by 0 bases and the J gene end by 2 bases; junction bases not matched to a gene: 4. CDR3 bases: TGCGCCAGCAGCCAAGACCACGGGACAGGGGGCAATCAGCCCCAGCATTTT. Encoded protein: CASSQDHGTGGNQPQHF.

This sequence joins TRBV29-1 and TRBJ2-3, with D possibly being TRBD2 (5 bases). This CDR3 spans 12 amino acids. Germline assignment: CDR1 SQVTM and CDR2 ANQGSEA. V was trimmed by 4 bases and J by 8 bases, leaving 13 bases between them. This CDR3 reads CSVVGAHGTQYF. CDR3 coding DNA: TGCAGCGTTGTGGGAGCGCATGGTACGCAGTATTTT.

The genes are TRBV29-1 and TRBJ1-6; TRBD1 aligns across 7 bases. CDR3 length equals 13 residues. Germline values: CDR1 SQVTM, CDR2 ANQGSEA. The V segment lost 6 bases and the J segment 7 bases; nucleotides outside the gene matches: 6. This CDR3 reads CSVGEGANSPLHF. CDR3 DNA: TGCAGCGTGGGTGAGGGGGCGAATTCACCCCTCCACTTT. Together with reference TRBV29-1 and TRBJ1-6, the CDR3 gives the full variable domain: SAVISQKPSRDICQRGTSLTIQCQVDSQVTMMFWYRQQPGQSLTLIATANQGSEATYESGFVIDKFPISRPNLTFSTLTVSNMSPEDSSIYLCSVGEGANSPLHFGNGTRLTVT.

The chain employs TRBV7-8 and TRBJ2-7; 11 positions match TRBD2. CDR1 and CDR2 (germline): SGHVS, FQNEAQ. Trimming at V came to 5 bases and at J to 7 bases, leaving 16 bases not matched to a gene. CDR3 length: 17 amino acids. The CDR3: CASSTRISGLAALEQYF. DNA for the CDR3: TGTGCCAGCAGCACCCGGATATCGGGACTAGCGGCCCTTGAGCAGTACTTC.

This chain connects TRBV29-1 to TRBJ2-1; D might be TRBD2 (6 bases). V lost 6 bases and J 2 bases, leaving 17 bases between the germline ends. In germline, CDR1 is SQVTM, CDR2 ANQGSEA. The length of the CDR3 is 15 residues. The CDR3 sequence is CSVRGGRGTYNEQFF. The CDR3, as DNA: TGCAGCGTCCGAGGTGGGCGGGGCACCTACAATGAGCAGTTCTTC.

This chain joins TRBV29-1 and TRBJ1-1, with D possibly being TRBD1 (5 bases). The germline CDR1 and CDR2 sequences are SQVTM and ANQGSEA. V lost 4 bases and J lost 7, with 7 bases in between. This CDR3 contains 10 residues. CDR3 region: CSVAQVEAFF. CDR3 DNA sequence: TGCAGCGTTGCACAGGTTGAAGCTTTCTTT.

This clone appeared a few times. The chain employs TRBV7-9 and TRBJ1-5, with 9 bases that match TRBD1. The CDR3 spans 15 residues. V dropped 5 bases and J dropped 1; count of bases not matched to a gene: 3. Germline V CDR1 and CDR2: SEHNR, FQNEAQ (reference sequence). CDR3 sequence (DNA): TGTGCCAGCAGCCTGGGACAGGGCAGCAATCAGCCCCAGCATTTT. Its protein is CASSLGQGSNQPQHF.